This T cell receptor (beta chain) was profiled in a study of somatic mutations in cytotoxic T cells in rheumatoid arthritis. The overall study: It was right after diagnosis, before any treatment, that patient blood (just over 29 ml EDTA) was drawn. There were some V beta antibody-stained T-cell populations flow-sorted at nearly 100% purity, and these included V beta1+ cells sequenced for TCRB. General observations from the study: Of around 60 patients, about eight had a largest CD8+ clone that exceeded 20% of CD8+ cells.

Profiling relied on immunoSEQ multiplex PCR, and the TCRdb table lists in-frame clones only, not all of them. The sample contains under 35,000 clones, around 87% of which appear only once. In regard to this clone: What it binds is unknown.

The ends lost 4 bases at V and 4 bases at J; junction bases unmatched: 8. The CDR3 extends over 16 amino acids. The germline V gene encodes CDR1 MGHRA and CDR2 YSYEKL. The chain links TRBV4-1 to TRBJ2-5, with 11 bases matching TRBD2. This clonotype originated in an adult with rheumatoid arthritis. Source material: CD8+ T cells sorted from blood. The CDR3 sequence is CASSPRSGLAGETQYF. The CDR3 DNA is TGCGCCAGCAGCCCTAGATCTGGACTAGCGGGAGAGACCCAGTACTTC.